Listed below are T cell receptor beta chains from one sample, sequenced in a study of neurological immune-mediated disorders. TCRdb re-called the 5' RACE reads through MiXCR, storing one row per CDR3 protein. The sample includes approximately 48,000 distinct CDR3 sequences, around 17% of them seen just once. Source material: PBMCs. The origin of the receptors is a man in his 60s in good health. Both conserved end residues are part of each CDR3. Fields, in order: clone size, J gene, D gene, V gene, CDR3 DNA, CDR3 protein. The D gene is left open where the match is weak. For some rows the clone size is stated as once, few or many, or as a class when expanded; others skip it.

>medium-sized|TRBJ2-7|TRBD1|TRBV5-1
TGCGCCAGCAGCTCCACAGGGGTCCCTTCCTACGAGCAGTACTTC
CASSSTGVPSYEQYF
>many|TRBJ2-7|TRBD2|TRBV20-1
TGCAGTGCTAGAGATCAGGGAGGGAGGCCCTACGAGCAGTACTTC
CSARDQGGRPYEQYF
>many|TRBJ2-1|TRBD2|TRBV5-1
TGCGCCAGCTCTAGCGGGGGCAATGAGCAGTTCTTC
CASSSGGNEQFF
>.|TRBJ2-6|.|TRBV7-7
TGTGCTAGCAGCTTGCCCCGGGCCAATGTCCTGACTTTC
CASSLPRANVLTF
>many|TRBJ2-7|TRBD2|TRBV3-1
TGTGCCAGCAGCTCAGGGCCGCTAGCGGAGACCTACGAGCAGTACTTC
CASSSGPLAETYEQYF
>few|TRBJ2-1|TRBD2|TRBV10-2
TGCGCCAGCCACCTACTAGCGGGAGGATTTGGTGAGCAGTTCTTC
CASHLLAGGFGEQFF
>.|TRBJ2-3|TRBD2|TRBV7-8
TGTGCCAGCAGCTCAGGACTAGCCACAGATACGCAGTATTTT
CASSSGLATDTQYF
>.|TRBJ2-2|TRBD2|TRBV3-1
TGTGCCAGCAGCCATCCGGGGGGGGCAGGTCCCACCGGGGAGCTGTTTTTT
CASSHPGGAGPTGELFF
>.|TRBJ2-7|TRBD2|TRBV12-3/TRBV12-4
TGTGCCAGCAGTCGAGCGGGACCCTCCCTTATCGCCGAGCAGTACTTC
CASSRAGPSLIAEQYF
>many|TRBJ2-5|.|TRBV27
TGTGCCAGCAGTTCCGGCGGGCGGGGACCGACCCAGTACTTC
CASSSGGRGPTQYF
>many|TRBJ2-2|TRBD1|TRBV6-6
TGTGCCAGCACCCGACAGGGAACCGGGGAGCTGTTTTTT
CASTRQGTGELFF
>many|TRBJ2-3|.|TRBV9
TGTGCCAGCAGCGTAGTTAGCAGGGCCGATACGCAGTATTTT
CASSVVSRADTQYF
>many|TRBJ2-6|.|TRBV5-6
TGTGCCAGCAGCGCCGTTAGCTCCTCTGGGGCCAACGTCCTGACTTTC
CASSAVSSSGANVLTF
>.|TRBJ1-1|.|TRBV6-2/TRBV6-3
TGTGCCAGCAGTTACTCTATGGAGGTGCGCACTGAAGCTTTCTTT
CASSYSMEVRTEAFF
>many|TRBJ2-7|.|TRBV7-2
TGTGCCAGCAGCTTAGATTCCGGCCCCACCTACGAGCAGTACTTC
CASSLDSGPTYEQYF
>many|TRBJ2-3|.|TRBV20-1
TGCAGTGCTAGAGAATCCACAGATACGCAGTATTTT
CSARESTDTQYF
>many|TRBJ2-7|.|TRBV27
TGTGCCAGCAGTTTATCTTCCGGGTTAAACCCCTACGAGCAGTACTTC
CASSLSSGLNPYEQYF
>many|TRBJ2-5|TRBD2|TRBV2
TGTGCCAGCCTCCTGGAGGGCCTAGCGGGGGAGACCCAGTACTTC
CASLLEGLAGETQYF
>many|TRBJ2-1|TRBD2|TRBV5-8
TGTGCCAGCAGCGAGACTAGCGGGAGGAGGATTGATGAGCAGTTCTTC
CASSETSGRRIDEQFF
>many|TRBJ2-7|TRBD1|TRBV28
TGTGCCAGCAGCCGAGATACAGGGGGATCCTACGAGCAGTACTTC
CASSRDTGGSYEQYF
>many|TRBJ1-1|TRBD1|TRBV7-2
TGTGCCAGCAGCCTGACGGGCAGGGGGGCTTTCTTT
CASSLTGRGAFF
>.|TRBJ2-5|TRBD2|TRBV5-6
TGTGCCAGCAGGAACCTAGCGGGAGCAGAGACGCATTACTTC
CASRNLAGAETHYF
>.|TRBJ2-7|.|TRBV3-1
TGTGCCAGCAGCCCAGGGGACCCGGCCTACGAGCAGTACTTC
CASSPGDPAYEQYF
>many|TRBJ2-1|TRBD1|TRBV29-1
TGCAGCGTTGGAGGGACAGGGTACTACAATGAGCAGTTCTTC
CSVGGTGYYNEQFF
>many|TRBJ2-3|TRBD1|TRBV29-1
TGCAGCGTTGGCGACAGGGTCGGCACAGATACGCAGTATTTT
CSVGDRVGTDTQYF
>many|TRBJ2-7|.|TRBV6-5
TGTGCCAGCAGTTACTCGGGAGATTCCGCCTACGAGCAGTACTTC
CASSYSGDSAYEQYF
>many|TRBJ2-3|.|TRBV5-1
TGCGCCAGCAGCGAGACTAGCACAGATACGCAGTATTTT
CASSETSTDTQYF
>many|TRBJ2-3|.|TRBV18
TGTGCCAGCCGGGCCTTCGATACGCAGTATTTT
CASRAFDTQYF
>many|TRBJ1-1|.|TRBV12-3/TRBV12-4
TGTGCCAGCAGCCAACAGGGAGACACTGAAGCTTTCTTT
CASSQQGDTEAFF
>many|TRBJ2-2|.|TRBV6-5
TGTGCCAGCAGGAGGGGCACCGGGGAGCTGTTTTTT
CASRRGTGELFF
>many|TRBJ2-2|TRBD2|TRBV5-1
TGCGCCAGCACCCCCCAGGCTAGCGGACCCGGGGAGCTGTTTTTT
CASTPQASGPGELFF
>many|TRBJ2-5|.|TRBV5-1
TGCGCCAGCAGCATGACTAGGGGAGGAGAGACCCAGTACTTC
CASSMTRGGETQYF
>many|TRBJ2-5|.|TRBV6-5
TGTGCCAGCAGCTACGGCCAGGCCCAAGAGACCCAGTACTTC
CASSYGQAQETQYF